This T cell receptor beta chain was documented in a study of early T cells in non-severe SARS-CoV-2 infection (dated by TCRdb to the early 2020s). For the study in its entirety: Bulk RNA from unsorted whole blood was used for TCR sequencing, so alpha and beta chains could not be paired. Study-level results and caveats: VDJdb matching was skewed toward anti-spike CD8 responses, so virus-specific expansions were likely underestimated and private and CD4 specificities were missed.

Set within a cohort of healthcare workers in London, UK, this nested case-control study involved weekly PCR testing of nasopharyngeal swabs along with blood sampling. Healthcare workers were recruited between 23 and 31 March 2020, during the week of the UK lockdown, and were followed weekly for up to roughly 15 weeks. Libraries came from 5' RACE. Sequencing was carried out with a NextSeq 500. Unique molecular identifiers were attached to individual cDNA molecules in the TCR library protocol so that sequencing error and PCR bias could be corrected. Sequencing covered both TCR alpha and beta chains, and within each sample the abundances of alpha and beta sequences were tightly co-correlated. The published analysis was carried out like this. Decombinator V4 was used to annotate the V gene, J gene and CDR3 of the TCR sequences. TCRs were defined as expanded if a significant change between any two time points was detected under a Poisson model with p below 0.0001. TCR abundances were normalised to the total number of TCRs sequenced per sample and were expressed as counts per million. VDJdb, accessed 1 November 2021, was searched for CMV, EBV and SARS-CoV-2 annotated TCRs, with TCRs annotated for multiple antigens excluded. The public reads were run again by TCRdb, first through fastp at Q25 and then through MiXCR, and only productive beta chains were kept. When rows share a CDR3 protein, they turn into one entry using the most common DNA and genes. TCRdb, not the authors, supplied the V and J calls. The table for this sample lists some 61,000 distinct CDR3 sequences; under 15% of them were counted only once. The ten largest clones capture about 8.5% of the sample.

This clonotype was recorded many times. Its specific antigen is unknown. No base qualities exist here, and no much larger clone lies one base off it. Sequencing was performed on whole blood. This TCR was recovered from an adult who was a healthcare worker with PCR-confirmed SARS-CoV-2 infection or an uninfected control (not recorded which).

The nucleotide sequence reads TGCAGTACGTACAGGGGATCCTACGAGCAGTACTTC. Its amino acids are CSTYRGSYEQYF. The sequence links TRBV20-1 to TRBJ2-7; TRBD1 fits 7 bases in the junction. Taken from the germline V gene (reference sequence), the CDR1 and CDR2 loops are DFQATT and SNEGSKA. The CDR3 holds 12 amino acids from the cysteine to the phenylalanine. The read is trimmed to its CDR3 DNA, 36 bases read in frame from base 1. V is pruned by 8 bases and J by 1 base, leaving 5 bases of the junction without a gene match.